Each of the 8 T cell receptor beta chains below was sequenced from the same sample in a study of cytomegalovirus exposure and HLA in healthy donors. The PCR was carried out with 60 Vbeta primers and 13 Jbeta primers. The method was immunoSEQ multiplex PCR; TCRdb's version includes in-frame clones alone and lacks a portion of them. This table holds some 47,000 clones. Material for sequencing was PBMCs. The receptors derive from a woman aged 35 to 49 in good health and CMV-seronegative.

The V gene is TRBV2, the J gene TRBJ2-3; 8 bases agree with TRBD2. The length of the CDR3 is 13 residues. Germline lookup yields CDR1 SNHLY and CDR2 FYNNEI. With V trimmed by 6 bases and J by 5 bases, 4 bases remained unmatched. This CDR3 is CASSLAGQDTQYF. The DNA for the CDR3 is TGTGCCAGCAGCCTAGCGGGTCAAGATACGCAGTATTTT.

CDR3 protein: CASSIEAAGGYGYTF. Here the CDR3 DNA reads TGTGCCAGTAGTATAGAGGCAGCGGGGGGCTATGGCTACACCTTC. The chain combines TRBV19 with TRBJ1-2; D possibly corresponds to TRBD1 (5 bases). The CDR3 contains 15 residues. V lost 0 bases to trimming and J lost 4 bases, with 12 bases between them. The V gene's germline CDR1 is LNHDA and CDR2 SQIVND (reference sequence).

The rearrangement joins TRBV28 to TRBJ2-7; D is possibly TRBD1 (5 bases). Germline V gene lookup returns CDR1 MDHEN and CDR2 SYDVKM. The CDR3 consists of 16 residues. The V end lost 3 bases, the J end lost 3 bases, and 18 bases lay between the germline ends. The CDR3 sequence is CASSLVSQGIGYEQYF. In DNA, the CDR3 is TGTGCCAGCAGTTTGGTTTCTCAGGGAATTGGCTACGAGCAGTACTTC.

The chain couples TRBV6-5 to TRBJ1-1; TRBD1 might be the D (6 bases). CDR3 length: 13 residues. The V gene lost 5 bases and the J gene lost 3 bases, with 10 bases spanning the gap. From germline, CDR1 is MNHEY and CDR2 SVGAGI. The CDR3 DNA sequence: TGTGCCAGCAGTCACAGGGTAGACACTGAAGCTTTCTTT. It is translated as CASSHRVDTEAFF.

In regard to this clone: Other DNA sequences in the same sample also yield this CDR3. The V and J genes are TRBV7-3 and TRBJ2-3; possibly TRBD2 for D (5 bases). Per germline, CDR1 SGHTA and CDR2 FQGTGA. The CDR3 is made up of 16 amino acids. V was trimmed by 1 base and J by 3 bases, leaving 14 bases between them. CDR3 region: CASSLNGPTGTDTQYF. In nucleotides, the CDR3 is TGTGCCAGCAGCTTAAATGGCCCGACGGGGACAGATACGCAGTATTTT.

This chain links TRBV6-6 with TRBJ2-1; TRBD1 aligns across 9 bases. CDR1 is MNHNY and CDR2 is SVGAGI in the germline V gene (reference sequence). This CDR3 comprises 14 residues. The V segment lost 7 bases and the J segment 3 bases; nucleotides outside the gene matches: 4. CDR3: CASNPGQGYNEQFF. The CDR3 nucleotides are TGTGCCAGCAATCCGGGACAGGGCTACAATGAGCAGTTCTTC.

J is TRBJ1-1 and V is TRBV18, with TRBD1 as a possible D gene (5 bases). The CDR3 covers 15 residues. V lost 6 bases and J 0 bases, leaving 14 bases between the germline ends. Germline-derived CDR1 and CDR2 are KGHSH and LQKENI. The DNA of the CDR3 is TGTGCCAGCTCCGACGGGGGGTTCATGAACACTGAAGCTTTCTTT. It is translated as CASSDGGFMNTEAFF.

The chain uses TRBV4-1 and TRBJ1-1; TRBD1 aligns across 8 bases. Germline CDR1 MGHRA, CDR2 YSYEKL. J gave up 1 base and V 5 bases, and 9 bases lay outside the gene matches. CDR3 length: 16 amino acids. CDR3 sequence reads: CASSFNTGTGNTEAFF. The CDR3, as DNA: TGCGCCAGCAGCTTTAATACCGGGACAGGGAACACTGAAGCTTTCTTT.